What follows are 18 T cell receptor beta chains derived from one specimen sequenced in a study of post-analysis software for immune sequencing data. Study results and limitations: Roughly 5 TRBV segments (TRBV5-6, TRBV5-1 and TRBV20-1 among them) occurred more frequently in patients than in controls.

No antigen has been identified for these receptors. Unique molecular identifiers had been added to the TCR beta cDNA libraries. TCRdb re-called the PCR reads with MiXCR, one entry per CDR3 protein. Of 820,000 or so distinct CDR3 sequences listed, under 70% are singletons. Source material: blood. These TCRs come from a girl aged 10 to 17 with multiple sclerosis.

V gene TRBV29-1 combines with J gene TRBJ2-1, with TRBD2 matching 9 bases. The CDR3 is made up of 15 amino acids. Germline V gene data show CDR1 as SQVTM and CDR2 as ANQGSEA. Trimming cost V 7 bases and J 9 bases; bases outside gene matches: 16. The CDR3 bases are TGCAGCGCTAGGGGGCGGCTAGCGGGACCTGCTGAGCAGTTCTTC. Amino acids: CSARGRLAGPAEQFF.

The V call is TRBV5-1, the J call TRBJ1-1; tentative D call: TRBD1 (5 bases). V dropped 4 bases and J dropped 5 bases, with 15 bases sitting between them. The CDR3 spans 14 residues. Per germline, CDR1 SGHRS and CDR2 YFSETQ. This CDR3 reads CASSKTGGLTEAFF. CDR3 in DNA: TGCGCCAGCAGCAAAACAGGAGGGCTAACTGAAGCTTTCTTT.

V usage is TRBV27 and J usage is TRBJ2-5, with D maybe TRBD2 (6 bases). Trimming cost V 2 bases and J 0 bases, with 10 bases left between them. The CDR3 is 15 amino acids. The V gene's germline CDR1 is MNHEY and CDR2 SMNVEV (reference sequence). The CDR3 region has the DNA TGTGCCAGCAGTTTACGGGGGAGTGACCAAGAGACCCAGTACTTC. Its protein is CASSLRGSDQETQYF.

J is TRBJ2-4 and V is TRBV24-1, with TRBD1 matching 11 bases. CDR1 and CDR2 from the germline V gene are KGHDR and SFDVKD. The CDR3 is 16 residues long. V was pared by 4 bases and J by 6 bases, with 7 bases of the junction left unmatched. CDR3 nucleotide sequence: TGTGCCACCAGTGACCCGGGACAGGGGGTCCCAAACATTCAGTACTTC. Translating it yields CATSDPGQGVPNIQYF.

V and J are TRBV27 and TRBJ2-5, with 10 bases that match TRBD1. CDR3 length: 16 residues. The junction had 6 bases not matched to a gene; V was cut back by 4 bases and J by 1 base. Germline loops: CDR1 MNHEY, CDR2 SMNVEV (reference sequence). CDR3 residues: CASSSGTGVSQETQYF. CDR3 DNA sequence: TGTGCCAGCAGTTCGGGGACAGGGGTTTCCCAAGAGACCCAGTACTTC.

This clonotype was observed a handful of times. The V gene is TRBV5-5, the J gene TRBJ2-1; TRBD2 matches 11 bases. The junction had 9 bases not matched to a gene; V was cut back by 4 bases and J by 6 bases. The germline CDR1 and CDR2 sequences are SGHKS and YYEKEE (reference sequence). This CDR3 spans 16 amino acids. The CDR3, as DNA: TGTGCCAGCAGCATCCCCGGGACTAGCGGTGGCAATGAGCAGTTCTTC. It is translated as CASSIPGTSGGNEQFF.

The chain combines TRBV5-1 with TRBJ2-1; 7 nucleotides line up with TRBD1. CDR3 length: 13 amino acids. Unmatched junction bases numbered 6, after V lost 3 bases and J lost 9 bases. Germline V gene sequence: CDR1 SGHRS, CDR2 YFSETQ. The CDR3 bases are TGCGCCAGCAGCTCGCACAGGGGTTCTGAGCAGTTCTTC. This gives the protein CASSSHRGSEQFF.

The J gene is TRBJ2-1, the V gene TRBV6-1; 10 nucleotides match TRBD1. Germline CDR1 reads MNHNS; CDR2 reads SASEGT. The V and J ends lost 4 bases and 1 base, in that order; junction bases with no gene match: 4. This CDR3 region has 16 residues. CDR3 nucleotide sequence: TGTGCCAGCAGTGGGACAGGGGGTAAATCCTACAATGAGCAGTTCTTC. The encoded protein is CASSGTGGKSYNEQFF.

The CDR3 nucleotides read TGTGCCTCAGGACGGATGAGCTCCTACGAGCAGTACTTC. It encodes CASGRMSSYEQYF. The genes are TRBV2 and TRBJ2-7; D gene unclear. The CDR3 has 13 amino acids. Trimming shortened V by 11 bases and J by 0 bases, and 14 bases separated the two germline ends. CDR1 SNHLY and CDR2 FYNNEI come from the germline V gene.

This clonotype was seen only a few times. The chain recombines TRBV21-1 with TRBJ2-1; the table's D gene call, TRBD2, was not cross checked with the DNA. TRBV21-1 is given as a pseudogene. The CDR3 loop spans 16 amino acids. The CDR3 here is CASSKPGTSAYNEQFF. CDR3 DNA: TGTGCCAGCAGCAAGCCCGGGACTAGCGCTTACAATGAGCAGTTCTTC.

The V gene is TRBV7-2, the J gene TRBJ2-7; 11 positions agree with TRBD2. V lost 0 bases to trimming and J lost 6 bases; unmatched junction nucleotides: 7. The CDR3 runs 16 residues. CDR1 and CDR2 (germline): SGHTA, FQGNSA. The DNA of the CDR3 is TGTGCCAGCAGCTTAGCGCTAGCGGGGGGTCTGCGCGAGCAGTACTTC. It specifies CASSLALAGGLREQYF.

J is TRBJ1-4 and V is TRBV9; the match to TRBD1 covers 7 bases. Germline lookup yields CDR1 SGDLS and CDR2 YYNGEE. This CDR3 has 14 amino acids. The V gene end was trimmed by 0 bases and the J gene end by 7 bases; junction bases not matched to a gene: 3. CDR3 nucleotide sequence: TGTGCCAGCAGCGTAGCACAGGGGAGTGAAAAACTGTTTTTT. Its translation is CASSVAQGSEKLFF.

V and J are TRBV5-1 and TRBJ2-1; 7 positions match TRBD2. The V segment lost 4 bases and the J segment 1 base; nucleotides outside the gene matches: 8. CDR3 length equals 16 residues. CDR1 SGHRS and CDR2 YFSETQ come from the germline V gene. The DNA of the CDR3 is TGCGCCAGCAGCCCGCGGGAGTTTAGTTCCTACAATGAGCAGTTCTTC. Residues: CASSPREFSSYNEQFF.

The CDR3 reads CASSLAGRAGMQFF. DNA for the CDR3: TGCGCCAGCAGCTTGGCCGGGAGGGCCGGCATGCAGTTCTTC. The chain couples TRBV5-1 to TRBJ2-1; 8 bases are shared with TRBD2. CDR3 length: 14 residues. The trim removed 0 bases at V and 12 bases at J, leaving 8 bases unmatched. The germline V gene encodes CDR1 SGHRS and CDR2 YFSETQ.

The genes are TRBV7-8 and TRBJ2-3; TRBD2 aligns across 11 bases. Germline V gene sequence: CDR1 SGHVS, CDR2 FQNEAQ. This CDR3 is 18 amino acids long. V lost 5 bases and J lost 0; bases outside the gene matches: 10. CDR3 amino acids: CASSRGLAGPISTDTQYF. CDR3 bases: TGTGCCAGCAGCCGCGGACTAGCGGGCCCAATTAGCACAGATACGCAGTATTTT.

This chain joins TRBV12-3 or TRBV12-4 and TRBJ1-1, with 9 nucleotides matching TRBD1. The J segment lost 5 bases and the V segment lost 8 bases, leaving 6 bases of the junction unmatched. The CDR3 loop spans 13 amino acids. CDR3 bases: TGTGCCAGCTTGGGACAGGGTAAGACTGAAGCTTTCTTT. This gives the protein CASLGQGKTEAFF.

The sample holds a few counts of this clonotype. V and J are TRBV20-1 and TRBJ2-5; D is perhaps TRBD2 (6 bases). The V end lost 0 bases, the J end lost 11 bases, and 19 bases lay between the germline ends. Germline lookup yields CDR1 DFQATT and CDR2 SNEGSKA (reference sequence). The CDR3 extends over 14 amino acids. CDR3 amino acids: CSARDQSPRSGQYF. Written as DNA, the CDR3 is TGCAGTGCTAGAGATCAATCACCCCGGAGCGGGCAGTACTTC.

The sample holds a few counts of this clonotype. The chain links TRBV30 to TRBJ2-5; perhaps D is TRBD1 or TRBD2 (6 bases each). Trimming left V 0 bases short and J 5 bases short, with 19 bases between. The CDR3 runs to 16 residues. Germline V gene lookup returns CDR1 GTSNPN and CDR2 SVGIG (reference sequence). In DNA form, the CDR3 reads TGTGCCTGGAGTGTATCGGTAGGGGGGCGAGGCGAGACCCAGTACTTC. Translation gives CAWSVSVGGRGETQYF.